This entry lists 2 T cell receptor beta chains sequenced from one sample in a study of blood T cell repertoires in COVID-19 (TCRdb year 2020). Library construction relied on the immunoSEQ multiplex PCR assay. Sourced from immuneACCESS, this table was stored by TCRdb with only in-frame sequences that have V and J called. A share of the clones is absent; for the studies checked, an unresolved V gene accounts for under half, and the remainder has no known explanation. Recorded for this sample are 70,000 or so clones; over 65% of them occurred a single time. 35% to 40% of the sample goes to the ten largest clones. The specimen sequenced was peripheral blood. All receptors derive from a woman aged 70-85 years with acute or convalescent COVID-19.

This clone was observed a few times. The chain has TRBV7-9 and TRBJ2-2, with TRBD1 matching 8 bases. The V gene end was trimmed by 4 bases and the J gene end by 13 bases; junction bases not matched to a gene: 11. CDR3 length: 14 amino acids. Germline CDR1 SEHNR, CDR2 FQNEAQ (reference sequence). CDR3 amino acids: CASSSSQGARGLFF. The CDR3 DNA sequence: TGTGCCAGCAGCTCCTCCCAGGGGGCTCGGGGGCTGTTTTTT.

This chain links TRBV27 with TRBJ1-6; weak D call: TRBD1 (6 bases). The V end was cut by 6 bases, the J end by 5 bases, with 11 bases between. Germline V lookup: CDR1 MNHEY, CDR2 SMNVEV (reference sequence). This CDR3 is built from 14 residues. The CDR3 loop is CASRRGRDNSPLHF. Here the CDR3 DNA reads TGTGCCAGCAGGAGGGGGAGGGATAATTCACCCCTCCACTTT.